This TCR beta chain stems from a study of blood T cell repertoires in COVID-19. The protocol was immunoSEQ multiplex PCR, while the TCRdb copy is restricted to in-frame clones and leaves out a portion. Of some 26,000 clones listed, roughly 74% were seen once; the top ten hold 5% to 8%. Seattle patients were enrolled while actively infected and followed longitudinally. Germline V gene data show CDR1 as MNHEY and CDR2 as SVGAGI. Losses at the gene ends were 6 bases for V and 1 base for J; bases not matched to a gene: 1. CDR3 length equals 13 residues. The sample comprised peripheral blood. The TCR originated in a man in his forties or fifties with COVID-19, enrolled during active disease. The J gene is TRBJ2-7, the V gene TRBV6-5, with TRBD2 matching 9 bases. The CDR3 DNA reads as TGTGCCAGCAGGGGACTAGCATCCTACGAGCAGTACTTC. It codes for CASRGLASYEQYF.